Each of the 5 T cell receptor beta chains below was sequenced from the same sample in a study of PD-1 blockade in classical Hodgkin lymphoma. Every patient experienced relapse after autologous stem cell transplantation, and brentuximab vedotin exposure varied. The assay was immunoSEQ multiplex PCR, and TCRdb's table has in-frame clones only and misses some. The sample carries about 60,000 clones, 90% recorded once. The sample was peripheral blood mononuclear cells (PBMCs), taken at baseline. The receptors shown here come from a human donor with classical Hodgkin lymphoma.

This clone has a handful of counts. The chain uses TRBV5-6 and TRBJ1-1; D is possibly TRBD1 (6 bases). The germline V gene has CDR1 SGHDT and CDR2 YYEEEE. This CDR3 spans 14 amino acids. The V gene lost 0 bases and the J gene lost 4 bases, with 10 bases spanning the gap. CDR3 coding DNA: TGTGCCAGCAGCTTGGCACAGGGTTTCACTGAAGCTTTCTTT. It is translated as CASSLAQGFTEAFF.

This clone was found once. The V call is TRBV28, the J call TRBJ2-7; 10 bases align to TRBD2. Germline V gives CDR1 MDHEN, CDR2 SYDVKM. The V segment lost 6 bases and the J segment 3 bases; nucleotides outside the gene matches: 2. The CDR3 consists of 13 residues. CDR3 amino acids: CASRAGGIYEQYF. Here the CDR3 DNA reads TGTGCCAGCAGAGCGGGAGGGATCTACGAGCAGTACTTC.

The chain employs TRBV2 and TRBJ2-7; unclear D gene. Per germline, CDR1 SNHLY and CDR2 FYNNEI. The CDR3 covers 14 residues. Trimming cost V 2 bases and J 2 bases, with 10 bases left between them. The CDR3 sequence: CASSELSGAYEQYF. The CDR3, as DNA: TGTGCCAGCAGTGAACTTTCTGGAGCCTACGAGCAGTACTTC.

DNA of the CDR3: TGTGCCAGTAGTATTATAGGGGCGGGGGAACTGTTTTTT. Its protein is CASSIIGAGELFF. V usage is TRBV19 and J usage is TRBJ1-4; tentatively, D is TRBD1 (5 bases). Trimming cost V 3 bases and J 12 bases, with 14 bases left between them. The CDR3 sequence is 13 residues long. Germline CDR1 and CDR2: LNHDA and SQIVND (reference sequence).

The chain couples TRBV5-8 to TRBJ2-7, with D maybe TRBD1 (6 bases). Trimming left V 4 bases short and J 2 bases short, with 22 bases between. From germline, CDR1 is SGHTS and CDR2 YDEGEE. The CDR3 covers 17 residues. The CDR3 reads CASSPPALYRAPYEQYF. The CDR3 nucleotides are TGTGCCAGCAGCCCTCCAGCTCTTTACAGGGCGCCCTACGAGCAGTACTTC.